These T cell receptor beta chains were read from a single sample in a study of naive and memory T cell subsets. Each CDR3 protein gets one entry after TCRdb re-called the UMI-ligation and nested PCR reads with MiXCR. The data contain roughly 150,000 distinct CDR3 sequences, approximately 21% of them seen just once; the ten biggest clones take up roughly 0.6%. The sample was naive CD8+ T cells from blood. The source is a human donor in good health. Both conserved end residues are trimmed from each CDR3. Some rows have no size entry. The others give once, few or many, or a class for an expanded clone.

size	V	J	CDR3
.	TRBV4-1	TRBJ2-5	ASSQVRGEGETQY
.	TRBV6-5	TRBJ2-7	ASSNVGSYEQY
.	TRBV28	TRBJ2-7	ASSLSRTYEQY
.	TRBV28	TRBJ2-1	ASSFREFNEQF
.	TRBV28	TRBJ2-7	ASSLLALANYEQY
.	TRBV6-2/TRBV6-3	TRBJ2-7	ASSYAETGANSYEQY
few	TRBV28	TRBJ2-7	ASSFSGGWYEQY
few	TRBV7-6	TRBJ2-5	ASSSLGLAQQETQY
.	TRBV7-9	TRBJ2-7	ASSLDRDSRQY
.	TRBV12-3/TRBV12-4	TRBJ2-1	ASSFFMGGRRKSRDEQF
.	TRBV24-1	TRBJ2-1	ATSDLRGYEQF
.	TRBV6-5	TRBJ2-7	ASSYSSNGEQY
.	TRBV5-1	TRBJ1-1	ASSSSLGTPEEAF
.	TRBV24-1	TRBJ2-1	ATMGVPYNEQF